This TCR beta chain was documented in a study of radiotherapy plus CTLA-4 blockade in lung cancer. General study results and limits: Alongside interferon-beta, early blood T cell clone dynamics were reportedly the best predictor of response.

As concerns this clone: Its antigen remains unknown.

The CDR3 extends over 11 amino acids. Germline V CDR1 and CDR2: DFQATT, SNEGSKA (reference sequence). Trimming took off 6 bases at V and 2 bases at J, with 7 bases between the two ends. Profiled with immunoSEQ multiplex PCR; TCRdb holds only in-frame clones, not every one. The sample has 30,000 to 40,000 clones; around 83% are singletons. The clonotype comes from a human donor with non-small cell lung cancer who had stable disease on radiotherapy plus ipilimumab. The chain uses TRBV20-1 and TRBJ1-1; D uncertain. The sample in question was peripheral blood, obtained from a patient treated with radiotherapy plus ipilimumab. In DNA, the CDR3 is TGCAGTGCGCGAAAAAACACTGAAGCTTTCTTT. It is translated as CSARKNTEAFF.